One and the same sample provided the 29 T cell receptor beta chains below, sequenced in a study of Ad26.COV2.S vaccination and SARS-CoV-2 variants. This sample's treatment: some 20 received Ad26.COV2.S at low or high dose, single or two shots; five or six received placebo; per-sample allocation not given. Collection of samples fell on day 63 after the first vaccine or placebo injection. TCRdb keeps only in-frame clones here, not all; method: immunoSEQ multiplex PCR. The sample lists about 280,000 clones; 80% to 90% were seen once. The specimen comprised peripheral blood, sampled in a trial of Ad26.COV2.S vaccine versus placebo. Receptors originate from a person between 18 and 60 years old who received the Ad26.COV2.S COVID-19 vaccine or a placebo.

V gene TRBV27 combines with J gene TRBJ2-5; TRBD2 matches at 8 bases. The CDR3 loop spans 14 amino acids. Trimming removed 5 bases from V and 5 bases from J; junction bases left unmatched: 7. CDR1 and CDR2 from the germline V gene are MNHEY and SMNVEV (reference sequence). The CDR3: CASSVAGGWETQYF. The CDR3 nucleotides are TGTGCCAGCAGTGTCGCGGGAGGTTGGGAGACCCAGTACTTC.

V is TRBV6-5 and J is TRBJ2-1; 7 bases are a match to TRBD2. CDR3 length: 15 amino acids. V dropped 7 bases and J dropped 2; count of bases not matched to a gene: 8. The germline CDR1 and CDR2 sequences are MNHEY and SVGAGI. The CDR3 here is CASIRGGTTYNEQFF. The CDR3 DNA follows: TGTGCCAGCATTCGGGGAGGGACCACCTACAATGAGCAGTTCTTC.

CDR3 nucleotides: TGTGCCAGCTCACCATCCTCCGGACAGGGCAAGGGCTACACCTTC. This sequence encodes CASSPSSGQGKGYTF. V is TRBV18 and J is TRBJ1-2, with 8 bases matching TRBD1. V trimming: 2 bases; J trimming: 8 bases; junction bases outside the gene matches: 10. Germline V gene lookup returns CDR1 KGHSH and CDR2 LQKENI. The length of the CDR3 is 15 residues.

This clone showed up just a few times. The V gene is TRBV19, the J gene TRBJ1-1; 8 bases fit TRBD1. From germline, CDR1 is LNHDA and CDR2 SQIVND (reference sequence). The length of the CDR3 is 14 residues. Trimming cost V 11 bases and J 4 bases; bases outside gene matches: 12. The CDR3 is CASWTGPLGTEAFF. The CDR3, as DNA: TGTGCCTCCTGGACAGGGCCGTTGGGCACTGAAGCTTTCTTT. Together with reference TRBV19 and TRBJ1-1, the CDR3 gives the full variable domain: DGGITQSPKYLFRKEGQNVTLSCEQNLNHDAMYWYRQDPGQGLRLIYYSQIVNDFQKGDIAEGYSVSREKKESFPLTVTSAQKNPTAFYLCASWTGPLGTEAFFGQGTRLTVV.

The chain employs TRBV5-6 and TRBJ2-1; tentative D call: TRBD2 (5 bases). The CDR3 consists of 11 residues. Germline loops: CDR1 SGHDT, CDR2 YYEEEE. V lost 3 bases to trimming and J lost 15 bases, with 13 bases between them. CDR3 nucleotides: TGTGCCAGCAGCTCTGACCGGGATCGGTTCTTC. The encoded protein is CASSSDRDRFF.

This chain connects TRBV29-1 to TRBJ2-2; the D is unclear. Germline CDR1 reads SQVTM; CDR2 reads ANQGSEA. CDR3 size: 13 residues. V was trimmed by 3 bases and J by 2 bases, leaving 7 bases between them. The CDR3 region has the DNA TGCAGCGTTGACTCACAAAACACCGGGGAGCTGTTTTTT. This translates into CSVDSQNTGELFF.

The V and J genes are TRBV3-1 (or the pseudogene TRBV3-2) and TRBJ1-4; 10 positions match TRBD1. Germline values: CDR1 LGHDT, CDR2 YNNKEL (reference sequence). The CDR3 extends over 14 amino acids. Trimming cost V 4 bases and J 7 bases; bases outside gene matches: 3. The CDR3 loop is CASSRQGAGEKLFF. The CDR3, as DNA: TGTGCCAGCAGCCGACAGGGGGCGGGTGAAAAACTGTTTTTT.

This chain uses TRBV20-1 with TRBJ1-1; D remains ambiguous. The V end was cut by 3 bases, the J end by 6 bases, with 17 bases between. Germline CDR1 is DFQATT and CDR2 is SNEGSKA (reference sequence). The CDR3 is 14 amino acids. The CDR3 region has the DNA TGCAGTGCTAGTGATCCGGGCTTAAAAGCTGAAGCTTTCTTT. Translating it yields CSASDPGLKAEAFF.

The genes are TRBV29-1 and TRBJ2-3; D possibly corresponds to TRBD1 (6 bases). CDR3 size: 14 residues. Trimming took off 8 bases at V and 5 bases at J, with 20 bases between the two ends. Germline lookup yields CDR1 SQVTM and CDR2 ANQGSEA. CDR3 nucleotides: TGCAGCTCATCAACAGGGTCCGCGGAAGATACGCAGTATTTT. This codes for CSSSTGSAEDTQYF.

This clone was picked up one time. CDR3 coding DNA: TGTGCCAGCAGTGTGACAGGCCCCGGGGAGCTGTTTTTT. This encodes CASSVTGPGELFF. V usage is TRBV25-1 and J usage is TRBJ2-2, with D perhaps TRBD1 (6 bases). Trimming left V 4 bases short and J 6 bases short, with 9 bases between. CDR1 and CDR2 (germline): MGHDK, SYGVNS. The CDR3 contains 13 residues.

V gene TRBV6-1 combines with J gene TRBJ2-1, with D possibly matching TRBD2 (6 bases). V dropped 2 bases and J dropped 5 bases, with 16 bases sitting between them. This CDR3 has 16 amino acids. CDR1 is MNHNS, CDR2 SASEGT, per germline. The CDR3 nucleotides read TGTGCCAGCAGTGAACAAATTTGGGGGGAGAACAATGAGCAGTTCTTC. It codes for CASSEQIWGENNEQFF.

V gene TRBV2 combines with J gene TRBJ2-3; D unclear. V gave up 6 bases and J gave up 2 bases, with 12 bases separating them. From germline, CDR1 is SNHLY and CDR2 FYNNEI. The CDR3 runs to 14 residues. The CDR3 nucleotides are TGTGCCAGCAGGGATCCGAGGTCCACAGATACGCAGTATTTT. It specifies CASRDPRSTDTQYF.

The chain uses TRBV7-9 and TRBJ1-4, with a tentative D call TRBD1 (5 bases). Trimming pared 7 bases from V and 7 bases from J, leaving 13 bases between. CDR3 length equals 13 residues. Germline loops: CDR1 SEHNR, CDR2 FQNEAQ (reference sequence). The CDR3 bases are TGTGCCAGCACCCCAGGGTACGGTGAAAAACTGTTTTTT. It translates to CASTPGYGEKLFF. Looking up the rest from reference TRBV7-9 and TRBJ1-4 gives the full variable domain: DTGVSQNPRHKITKRGQNVTFRCDPISEHNRLYWYRQTLGQGPEFLTYFQNEAQLEKSRLLSDRFSAERPKGSFSTLEIQRTEQGDSAMYLCASTPGYGEKLFFGSGTQLSVL.

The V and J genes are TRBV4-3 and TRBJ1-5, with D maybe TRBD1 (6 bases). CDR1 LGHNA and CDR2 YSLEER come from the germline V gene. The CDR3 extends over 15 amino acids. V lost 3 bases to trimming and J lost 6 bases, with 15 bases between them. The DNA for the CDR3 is TGCGCCAGCAGCCAGTACCCGGGGGCGAGTCAGCCCCAGCATTTT. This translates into CASSQYPGASQPQHF.

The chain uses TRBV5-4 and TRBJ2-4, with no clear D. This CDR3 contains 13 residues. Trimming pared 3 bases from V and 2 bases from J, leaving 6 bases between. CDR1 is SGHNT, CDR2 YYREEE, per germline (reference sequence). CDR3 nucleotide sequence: TGTGCCAGCAGCTCGAGGTCCAAAAACATTCAGTACTTC. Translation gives CASSSRSKNIQYF.

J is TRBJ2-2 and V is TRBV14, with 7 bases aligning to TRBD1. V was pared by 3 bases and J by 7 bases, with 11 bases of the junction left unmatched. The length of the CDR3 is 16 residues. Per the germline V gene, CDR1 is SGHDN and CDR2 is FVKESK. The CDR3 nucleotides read TGTGCCAGCAGCCAGGGTAGGACAGGACTTGTCGGGGAGCTGTTTTTT. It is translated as CASSQGRTGLVGELFF.

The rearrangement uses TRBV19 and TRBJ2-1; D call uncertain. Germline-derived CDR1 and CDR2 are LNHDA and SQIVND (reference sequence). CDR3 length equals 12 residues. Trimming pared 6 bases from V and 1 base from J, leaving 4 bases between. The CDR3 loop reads CASRESYNEQFF. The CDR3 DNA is TGTGCCAGTAGAGAGTCCTACAATGAGCAGTTCTTC.

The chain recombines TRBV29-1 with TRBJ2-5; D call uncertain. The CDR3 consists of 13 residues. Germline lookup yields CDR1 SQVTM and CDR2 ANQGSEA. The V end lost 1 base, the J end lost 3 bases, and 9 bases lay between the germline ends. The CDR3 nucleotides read TGCAGCGTTGAAGTTAACGGTAAAGAGACCCAGTACTTC. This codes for CSVEVNGKETQYF.

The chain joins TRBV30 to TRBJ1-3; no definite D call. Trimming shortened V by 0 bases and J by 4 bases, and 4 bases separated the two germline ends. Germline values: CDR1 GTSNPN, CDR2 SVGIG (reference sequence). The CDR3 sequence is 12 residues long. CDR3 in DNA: TGTGCCTGGAGTGTACAGGGAAACACCATATATTTT. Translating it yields CAWSVQGNTIYF.

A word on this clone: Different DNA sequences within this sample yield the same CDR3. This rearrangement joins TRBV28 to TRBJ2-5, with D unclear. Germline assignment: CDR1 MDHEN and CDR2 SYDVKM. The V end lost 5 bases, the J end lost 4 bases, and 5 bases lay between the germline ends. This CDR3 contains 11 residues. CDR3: CASSLGETQYF. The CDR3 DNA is TGTGCCAGCAGTCTTGGAGAGACCCAGTACTTC.

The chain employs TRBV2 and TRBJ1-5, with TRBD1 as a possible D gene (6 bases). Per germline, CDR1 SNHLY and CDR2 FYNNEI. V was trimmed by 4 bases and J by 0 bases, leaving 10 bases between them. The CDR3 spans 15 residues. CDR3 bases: TGTGCCAGCAGTGGGACAGTTAATAGCAATCAGCCCCAGCATTTT. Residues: CASSGTVNSNQPQHF.

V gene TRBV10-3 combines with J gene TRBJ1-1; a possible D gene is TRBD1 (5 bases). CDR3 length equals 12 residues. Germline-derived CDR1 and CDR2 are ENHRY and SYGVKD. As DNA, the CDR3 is TGTGCTGGGGCCTCCTTGGACACTGAAGCTTTCTTT. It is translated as CAGASLDTEAFF.

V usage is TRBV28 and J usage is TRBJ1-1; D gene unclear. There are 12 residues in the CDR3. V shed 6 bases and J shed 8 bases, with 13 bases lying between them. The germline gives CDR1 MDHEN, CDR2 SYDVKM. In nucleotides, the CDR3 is TGTGCCAGCAGACGATCTCGGCGGGAAGCTTTCTTT. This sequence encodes CASRRSRREAFF.

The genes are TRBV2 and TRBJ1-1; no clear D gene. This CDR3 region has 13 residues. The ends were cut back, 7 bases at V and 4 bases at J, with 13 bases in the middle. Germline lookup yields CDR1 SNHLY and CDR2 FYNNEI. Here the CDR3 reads CASNRLIRTEAFF. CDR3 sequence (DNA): TGTGCCAGCAATCGGTTAATCCGCACTGAAGCTTTCTTT.

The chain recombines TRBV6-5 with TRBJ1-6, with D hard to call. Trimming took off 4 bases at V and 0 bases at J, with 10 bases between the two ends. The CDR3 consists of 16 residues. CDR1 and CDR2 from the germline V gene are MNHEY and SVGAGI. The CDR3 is CASSSLTSSYNSPLHF. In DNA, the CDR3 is TGTGCCAGCAGTTCCTTGACGAGCTCCTATAATTCACCCCTCCACTTT.

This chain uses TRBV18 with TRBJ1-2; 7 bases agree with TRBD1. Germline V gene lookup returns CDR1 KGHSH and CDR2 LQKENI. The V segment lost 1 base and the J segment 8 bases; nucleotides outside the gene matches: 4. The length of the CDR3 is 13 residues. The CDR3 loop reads CASSPQDRRGYTF. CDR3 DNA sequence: TGTGCCAGCTCACCACAGGACAGGCGAGGCTACACCTTC.

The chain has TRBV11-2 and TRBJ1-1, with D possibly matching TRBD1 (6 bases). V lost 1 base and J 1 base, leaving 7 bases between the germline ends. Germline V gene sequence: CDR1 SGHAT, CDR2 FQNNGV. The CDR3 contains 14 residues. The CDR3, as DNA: TGTGCCAGCAGCTTAGTGGACAGGAACACTGAAGCTTTCTTT. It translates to CASSLVDRNTEAFF.

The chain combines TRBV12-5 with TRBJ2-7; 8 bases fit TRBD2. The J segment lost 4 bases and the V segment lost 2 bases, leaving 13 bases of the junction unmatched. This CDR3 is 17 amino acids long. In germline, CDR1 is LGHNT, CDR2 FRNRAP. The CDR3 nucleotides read TGTGCTAGTGGTTTGCCCACCCCCGCGGGAGGAGGATACGAGCAGTACTTC. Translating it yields CASGLPTPAGGGYEQYF.

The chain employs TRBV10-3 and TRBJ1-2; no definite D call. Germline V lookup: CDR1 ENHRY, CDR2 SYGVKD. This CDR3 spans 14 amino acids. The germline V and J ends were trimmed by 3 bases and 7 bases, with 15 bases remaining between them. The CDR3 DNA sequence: TGTGCCATCAGTGATATCCGGGGAGAGGCTGGCTACACCTTC. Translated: CAISDIRGEAGYTF.